This T cell receptor beta chain was observed in a study of monozygotic twins with inflammatory bowel disease. Blood (around 2.4 ml) was collected from every donor individually. Germline V gene lookup returns CDR1 MGHRA and CDR2 YSYEKL. The CDR3 has 15 amino acids. TCR libraries each used about 4,000 ng of total RNA. Template switching introduced UMIs that contain a 6-nucleotide sample barcode. TCRdb reprocessed the 5' RACE reads and reports one entry per CDR3 protein, with no DNA. This table holds 310,000 or so distinct CDR3 sequences. The sequenced sample consisted of blood. The chain uses TRBV4-1 and TRBJ2-1; TCRdb gives TRBD2 as the D gene, but with no DNA this cannot be confirmed. This receptor was obtained from a human donor with ulcerative colitis or Crohn's disease, or a healthy co-twin of an affected twin (not recorded which). The CDR3 sequence is CASSPGVVAGDEQFF.